This passage covers 32 T cell receptor beta chains from one sample sequenced in a study of OX40 agonist ivuxolimab in advanced cancers. Assay: immunoSEQ multiplex PCR; the TCRdb copy retains only in-frame clones and omits some. The sample yields tens of thousands of clones, around 92% seen once. This specimen was CD4+ or CD8+ T cells sorted from blood, taken in a trial of the OX40 agonist ivuxolimab. The origin of the receptors is an adult with an advanced solid tumor such as melanoma, head and neck, liver or kidney cancer.

The chain links TRBV7-2 to TRBJ2-2; 11 positions match TRBD2. CDR3 size: 17 residues. CDR1 is SGHTA, CDR2 FQGNSA, per germline. Germline trimming cut 2 bases from V and 5 bases from J; bases unmatched to any gene: 7. The CDR3 here is CASSLRLAGGVTGELFF. CDR3 nucleotide sequence: TGTGCCAGCAGCTTAAGGCTAGCGGGAGGAGTGACCGGGGAGCTGTTTTTT.

The genes are TRBV23-1 and TRBJ2-3, with TRBD2 identical over 8 bases. TRBV23-1 is annotated as an ORF whose role is uncertain. Unmatched junction bases numbered 14, after V lost 7 bases and J lost 11 bases. The CDR3 sequence is 14 residues long. CDR3 DNA: TGCGCCAGCACCCCAAATGGGGGAAGCGGGAGGCAGTATTTT. It encodes CASTPNGGSGRQYF.

This sequence joins TRBV7-9 and TRBJ2-3; a weak D match, TRBD1 (6 bases). The ends were cut back, 5 bases at V and 2 bases at J, with 17 bases in the middle. This CDR3 spans 16 amino acids. Germline V gives CDR1 SEHNR, CDR2 FQNEAQ (reference sequence). CDR3 protein: CASSPWTASVTDTQYF. For the CDR3, the DNA is TGTGCCAGCAGCCCCTGGACAGCCTCCGTCACAGATACGCAGTATTTT.

This clone has just a few counts. The chain's CDR3 is CASSFPQGNEQFF. The CDR3 DNA is TGTGCCAGCAGTTTCCCGCAGGGAAATGAGCAGTTCTTC. This chain joins TRBV28 and TRBJ2-1; D may be TRBD1 (5 bases). The CDR3 sequence is 13 residues long. The germline V gene encodes CDR1 MDHEN and CDR2 SYDVKM. The V end was cut by 3 bases, the J end by 7 bases, with 10 bases between.

The gene calls are TRBV29-1 and TRBJ1-1; D is uncertain. This CDR3 region has 11 residues. Between the trimmed V and J ends, which lost 7 bases and 3 bases, there was a span of 9 bases. The germline V gene has CDR1 SQVTM and CDR2 ANQGSEA. CDR3 loop: CSALIYTEAFF. In nucleotides, the CDR3 is TGCAGCGCTCTCATTTACACTGAAGCTTTCTTT.

The chain employs TRBV19 and TRBJ1-5; a possible D gene is TRBD1 (5 bases). The ends were cut back, 2 bases at V and 3 bases at J, with 11 bases in the middle. This CDR3 comprises 15 residues. Germline V gene data show CDR1 as LNHDA and CDR2 as SQIVND (reference sequence). CDR3 coding DNA: TGTGCCAGTAGTATACTACAGGCACTCAATCAGCCCCAGCATTTT. Its translation is CASSILQALNQPQHF.

The genes are TRBV28 and TRBJ2-7; possible D gene TRBD2, 5 bases. The CDR3 extends over 16 amino acids. CDR1 MDHEN and CDR2 SYDVKM come from the germline V gene. Between the trimmed V and J ends, which lost 4 bases and 0 bases, there was a span of 16 bases. In DNA form, the CDR3 reads TGTGCCAGCAGTTGGGAAACAGCTGGGAGCTCCTACGAGCAGTACTTC. The encoded protein is CASSWETAGSSYEQYF.

The J gene is TRBJ2-1, the V gene TRBV15; tentative D call: TRBD2 (5 bases). Trimming took 5 bases from V and 8 from J, leaving 16 bases between them. Germline V gene data show CDR1 as LNHNV and CDR2 as YYDKDF (reference sequence). The CDR3 covers 14 residues. CDR3 nucleotide sequence: TGTGCCACCAGCCTGAGGGCCTATTCGGATGAGCAGTTCTTC. Residues: CATSLRAYSDEQFF.

The chain links TRBV6-5 to TRBJ1-1, with a tentative D call TRBD1 (6 bases). V lost 5 bases, J lost 8 bases, and 9 bases lay in between. The CDR3 contains 11 residues. Germline loops: CDR1 MNHEY, CDR2 SVGAGI. The CDR3 DNA is TGTGCCAGCAGTCCCGGACAGGAAGCTTTCTTT. Translated: CASSPGQEAFF.

CDR3 loop: CASSPRGSYEQYF. CDR3 in DNA: TGTGCCAGCAGTCCTAGGGGGTCCTACGAGCAGTACTTC. The chain is built from TRBV27 and TRBJ2-7; tentative D call: TRBD1 (6 bases). CDR3 length: 13 amino acids. The V end was cut by 5 bases, the J end by 1 base, with 9 bases between. The germline gives CDR1 MNHEY, CDR2 SMNVEV (reference sequence).

V usage is TRBV7-9 and J usage is TRBJ2-1; 9 bases fit TRBD2. The germline CDR1 and CDR2 sequences are SEHNR and FQNEAQ (reference sequence). The CDR3 runs 15 residues. V lost 4 bases and J lost 3; bases outside the gene matches: 4. This CDR3 reads CASSSPAGGYNEQFF. DNA of the CDR3: TGTGCCAGCAGCTCGCCAGCGGGAGGCTACAATGAGCAGTTCTTC.

The chain uses TRBV9 and TRBJ1-1; tentative D call: TRBD1 (6 bases). The CDR3 covers 13 residues. Trimming removed 4 bases from V and 4 bases from J, with 11 bases in between. The germline V gene encodes CDR1 SGDLS and CDR2 YYNGEE. In DNA form, the CDR3 reads TGTGCCAGCAGCCTTGGGGGCACCACTGAAGCTTTCTTT. Translating gives CASSLGGTTEAFF. Full variable domain (missing parts from reference TRBV9 and TRBJ1-1): DSGVTQTPKHLITATGQRVTLRCSPRSGDLSVYWYQQSLDQGLQFLIQYYNGEERAKGNILERFSAQQFPDLHSELNLSSLELGDSALYFCASSLGGTTEAFFGQGTRLTVV.

J is TRBJ1-1 and V is TRBV2; D is ambiguous. Germline V gene lookup returns CDR1 SNHLY and CDR2 FYNNEI. Trimming stripped 3 bases from V and 2 bases from J, with 16 bases between. This CDR3 has 16 amino acids. CDR3 DNA sequence: TGTGCCAGCAGTGAGGATTGGCAGACCTACAACACTGAAGCTTTCTTT. It codes for CASSEDWQTYNTEAFF.

This chain uses TRBV5-1 with TRBJ2-5, with D possibly TRBD2 on 5 matching bases. There are 15 residues in the CDR3. Trimming took 0 bases from V and 4 from J, leaving 13 bases between them. Germline CDR1 is SGHRS and CDR2 is YFSETQ. The CDR3 DNA is TGCGCCAGCAGCTTGGATGAGGGTTGGGGAGAGACCCAGTACTTC. Protein product: CASSLDEGWGETQYF.

The V call is TRBV7-9, the J call TRBJ2-2; D may be TRBD2 (5 bases). V shed 4 bases and J shed 2 bases, with 5 bases lying between them. The CDR3 is made up of 13 amino acids. Germline V gene lookup returns CDR1 SEHNR and CDR2 FQNEAQ (reference sequence). CDR3 sequence (DNA): TGTGCCAGCAGCTCGGGAAACACCGGGGAGCTGTTTTTT. This gives the protein CASSSGNTGELFF. The whole variable domain, filled in from reference TRBV7-9 and TRBJ2-2, reads DTGVSQNPRHKITKRGQNVTFRCDPISEHNRLYWYRQTLGQGPEFLTYFQNEAQLEKSRLLSDRFSAERPKGSFSTLEIQRTEQGDSAMYLCASSSGNTGELFFGEGSRLTVL.

The chain couples TRBV4-1 to TRBJ1-5; D is ambiguous. This CDR3 region has 14 residues. CDR1 MGHRA and CDR2 YSYEKL come from the germline V gene. V was clipped by 1 base and J by 3 bases, with 7 bases between them. The CDR3 protein is CASSQGVPNQPQHF. CDR3 nucleotide sequence: TGCGCCAGCAGCCAAGGGGTCCCCAATCAGCCCCAGCATTTT.

This clone was picked up one time. The rearrangement links TRBV27 to TRBJ2-5; 8 bases map to TRBD2. TRBJ2-7 explains the end of the DNA better; the J call may be wrong. The CDR3 runs 13 residues. Germline V gene sequence: CDR1 MNHEY, CDR2 SMNVEV (reference sequence). The CDR3 spells CASRGGGFYEQYF. The CDR3, as DNA: TGTGCCAGCAGAGGCGGGGGGTTCTACGAGCAGTACTTC.

This clone was detected a few times. V usage is TRBV7-9 and J usage is TRBJ2-7, with D unclear. Trimming shortened V by 4 bases and J by 0 bases, and 7 bases separated the two germline ends. There are 13 residues in the CDR3. Germline CDR1 and CDR2: SEHNR and FQNEAQ (reference sequence). The CDR3 sequence: CASSYSGSYEQYF. In nucleotides, the CDR3 is TGTGCCAGCAGCTATTCCGGCTCCTACGAGCAGTACTTC.

This clone was picked up one time. J is TRBJ2-7 and V is TRBV6-5, with 7 bases matching TRBD2. CDR3 length: 15 residues. Per the germline V gene, CDR1 is MNHEY and CDR2 is SVGAGI. V gave up 5 bases and J gave up 2 bases; unmatched junction bases: 9. CDR3 sequence: CASSQRGGSTYEQYF. Here the CDR3 DNA reads TGTGCCAGCAGTCAAAGGGGCGGGAGTACCTACGAGCAGTACTTC.

This chain links TRBV13 with TRBJ2-1, with TRBD2 identical over 7 bases. Trimming cost V 5 bases and J 5 bases; bases outside gene matches: 9. CDR1 PRHDT and CDR2 FYEKMQ come from the germline V gene (reference sequence). CDR3 length: 15 amino acids. The CDR3 DNA reads TGTGCCAGCAGCCTCGTGGCCCGGGGGGACAATGAGCAGTTCTTC. It yields the protein CASSLVARGDNEQFF.

This chain uses TRBV19 with TRBJ2-1; either TRBD1 or TRBD2 may fit D (6 bases each). V was cut by 5 bases and J by 3 bases, with 14 bases left in between. The CDR3 sequence is 15 residues long. Looked up from germline, CDR1 is LNHDA and CDR2 is SQIVND (reference sequence). DNA of the CDR3: TGTGCCAGTAGTTTAGTGGGGGGCAACTACAATGAGCAGTTCTTC. Encoded protein: CASSLVGGNYNEQFF.

The gene calls are TRBV27 and TRBJ2-5, with TRBD2 matching 11 bases. The trim removed 6 bases at V and 5 bases at J, leaving 5 bases unmatched. Germline V gene data show CDR1 as MNHEY and CDR2 as SMNVEV (reference sequence). The CDR3 loop spans 14 amino acids. This CDR3 reads CASSLLAGVETQYF. DNA for the CDR3: TGTGCCAGCAGCTTACTAGCGGGAGTGGAGACCCAGTACTTC.

The chain combines TRBV10-2 with TRBJ2-7; D is possibly TRBD2 (7 bases). Looked up from germline, CDR1 is WSHSY and CDR2 is SAAADI. The germline V and J ends were trimmed by 1 base and 2 bases, with 12 bases remaining between them. The CDR3 runs to 15 residues. The CDR3 region is CASSEFGGATYEQYF. CDR3 DNA sequence: TGCGCCAGCAGTGAGTTTGGGGGGGCTACCTACGAGCAGTACTTC.

V is TRBV18 and J is TRBJ1-2; 10 bases map to TRBD1. Trimming cost V 3 bases and J 5 bases; bases outside gene matches: 12. From germline, CDR1 is KGHSH and CDR2 LQKENI. The CDR3 length is 17 residues. The CDR3 region has the DNA TGTGCCAGCTCACCTAGCCCCGGGACAGGGGTTCGGTATGGCTACACCTTC. Encoded protein: CASSPSPGTGVRYGYTF. Full variable domain (missing parts from reference TRBV18 and TRBJ1-2): NAGVMQNPRHLVRRRGQEARLRCSPMKGHSHVYWYRQLPEEGLKFMVYLQKENIIDESGMPKERFSAEFPKEGPSILRIQQVVRGDSAAYFCASSPSPGTGVRYGYTFGSGTRLTVV.

The chain is built from TRBV7-8 and TRBJ2-3, with TRBD2 matching 8 bases. The CDR3 is 14 amino acids. V was pared by 5 bases and J by 4 bases, with 5 bases of the junction left unmatched. In germline, CDR1 is SGHVS, CDR2 FQNEAQ. The CDR3 sequence: CASSTGREADTQYF. As DNA, the CDR3 is TGTGCCAGCAGCACCGGGAGGGAAGCAGATACGCAGTATTTT.

V and J are TRBV9 and TRBJ2-1; TRBD1 aligns across 9 bases. From germline, CDR1 is SGDLS and CDR2 YYNGEE. Trimming cost V 0 bases and J 7 bases; bases outside gene matches: 5. CDR3 length equals 15 residues. The CDR3 here is CASSVGGGQGNEQFF. The CDR3 nucleotides are TGTGCCAGCAGCGTAGGTGGTGGACAGGGGAATGAGCAGTTCTTC. The full variable domain, completed using reference TRBV9 and TRBJ2-1, is DSGVTQTPKHLITATGQRVTLRCSPRSGDLSVYWYQQSLDQGLQFLIQYYNGEERAKGNILERFSAQQFPDLHSELNLSSLELGDSALYFCASSVGGGQGNEQFFGPGTRLTVL.

The V gene is TRBV14, the J gene TRBJ2-2; tentative D call: TRBD2 (6 bases). The CDR3 runs 15 residues. V lost 0 bases to trimming and J lost 7 bases, with 12 bases between them. Germline V CDR1 and CDR2: SGHDN, FVKESK. The CDR3 sequence is CASSQDLASDGELFF. CDR3 DNA sequence: TGTGCCAGCAGCCAAGATCTAGCTAGCGACGGGGAGCTGTTTTTT.

V is TRBV21-1 and J is TRBJ2-7; the table's D call of TRBD2 was not tested on the DNA. TRBV21-1 is described as a pseudogene. This CDR3 region has 15 residues. DNA of the CDR3: TGTGCCAGCAGCTCCCGGGGAAATCGTTCCTACGAGCAGTACTTC. Its translation is CASSSRGNRSYEQYF.

The chain is built from TRBV27 and TRBJ1-1, with 9 bases aligning to TRBD1. V shed 6 bases and J 4 bases; nucleotides not matched to a gene: 3. The CDR3 is 13 residues long. Germline V gene data show CDR1 as MNHEY and CDR2 as SMNVEV (reference sequence). This chain's CDR3 is CASRDRGATEAFF. CDR3 DNA: TGTGCCAGCAGAGACAGGGGGGCCACTGAAGCTTTCTTT.

By share of the sample, this clone is medium-sized. The V call is TRBV6-5, the J call TRBJ1-5, with 11 bases fitting TRBD1. This CDR3 is built from 15 residues. Germline trimming cut 5 bases from V and 6 bases from J; bases unmatched to any gene: 6. Per the germline V gene, CDR1 is MNHEY and CDR2 is SVGAGI. This CDR3 reads CASSGGGQGGQPQHF. The CDR3 bases are TGTGCCAGCAGTGGCGGGGGACAGGGGGGTCAGCCCCAGCATTTT.

This chain joins TRBV27 and TRBJ1-1, with 10 bases lining up with TRBD1. V lost 6 bases and J lost 6; bases outside the gene matches: 4. This CDR3 comprises 13 residues. CDR1 is MNHEY and CDR2 is SMNVEV in the germline V gene (reference sequence). In nucleotides, the CDR3 is TGTGCCAGCAGGGGGGGACAGGGGCCTGAAGCTTTCTTT. Translating gives CASRGGQGPEAFF.

CDR3 sequence (DNA): TGTGCCAGCTCATCAGAGGAACAGGGAGTCCCCTACGAGCAGTACTTC. Its protein product is CASSSEEQGVPYEQYF. The J gene is TRBJ2-7, the V gene TRBV18; D perhaps matches TRBD1 (6 bases). Germline-derived CDR1 and CDR2 are KGHSH and LQKENI. V was shortened by 5 bases and J by 2 bases, with 19 bases between the two germline ends. The CDR3 totals 16 residues.